These 32 T cell receptor beta chains originate from one sample sequenced in a study of shared T cell receptors in the human thymus. The repertoire was sequenced with immunoSEQ multiplex PCR; TCRdb's copy has only in-frame clones and lacks some. The data show roughly 410,000 clones, 85% to 95% seen once. The sample taken for sequencing was thymocytes. The source of these receptors is a human donor.

The rearrangement links TRBV21-1 to TRBJ1-5; the table's D call, TRBD1, has no DNA check behind it. TRBV21-1 corresponds to a pseudogene. This CDR3 contains 20 residues. The CDR3 loop is CASSKAGHQGALGINQPQHF. The CDR3, as DNA: TGTGCCAGCAGCAAAGCGGGGCACCAGGGGGCCTTAGGAATCAATCAGCCCCAGCATTTT.

This chain uses TRBV6-6 with TRBJ1-2; D unresolved. V was trimmed by 2 bases and J by 3 bases, leaving 16 bases between them. Germline V gene lookup returns CDR1 MNHNY and CDR2 SVGAGI (reference sequence). CDR3 length: 16 residues. CDR3 sequence reads: CASSYEARTNYYGYTF. As DNA, the CDR3 is TGTGCCAGCAGTTACGAAGCACGGACCAATTACTATGGCTACACCTTC.

This clone was detected once. V is TRBV14 and J is TRBJ2-7; D may be TRBD2 (8 bases). This CDR3 has 18 residues. Germline CDR1 is SGHDN and CDR2 is FVKESK. V lost 0 bases and J lost 0, with 18 bases in between. The CDR3, as DNA: TGTGCCAGCAGCCAAGATTGGTATAGCGGGGACAGCTCCTACGAGCAGTACTTC. It codes for CASSQDWYSGDSSYEQYF.

The rearrangement links TRBV6-1 to TRBJ2-5; 12 nucleotides line up with TRBD2. Germline CDR1 and CDR2: MNHNS and SASEGT. The CDR3 is 19 amino acids. The V gene end was trimmed by 3 bases and the J gene end by 3 bases; junction bases not matched to a gene: 14. The CDR3 sequence is CASSDSTSGSLSREETQYF. CDR3 DNA sequence: TGTGCCAGCAGTGATTCGACTAGCGGGAGTTTATCCAGGGAAGAGACCCAGTACTTC.

The rearrangement joins TRBV5-1 to TRBJ1-4; weak D call: TRBD1 (5 bases). Trimming took 4 bases from V and 7 from J, leaving 11 bases between them. From germline, CDR1 is SGHRS and CDR2 YFSETQ. The CDR3 runs 13 residues. The CDR3 spells CASSPPGREKLFF. The CDR3 DNA is TGCGCCAGCAGCCCCCCGGGACGTGAAAAACTGTTTTTT.

The CDR3 loop is CASSRGNRGKETQYF. In DNA form, the CDR3 reads TGTGCCAGCAGCAGGGGTAACAGGGGAAAAGAGACCCAGTACTTC. This chain joins TRBV9 and TRBJ2-5; 7 bases align to TRBD1. Germline V gene sequence: CDR1 SGDLS, CDR2 YYNGEE. This CDR3 contains 15 residues. The J segment lost 3 bases and the V segment lost 4 bases, leaving 9 bases of the junction unmatched.

This clone was counted between two and nine times. The CDR3 nucleotides read TGCAGTGCTAGAGATGGGGGGGAGCAGTTCTTC. It yields the protein CSARDGGEQFF. This chain uses TRBV20-1 with TRBJ2-1; D may be TRBD2 (6 bases). CDR1 is DFQATT and CDR2 is SNEGSKA in the germline V gene (reference sequence). V was trimmed by 0 bases and J by 10 bases, leaving 7 bases between them. The CDR3 is 11 residues long.

The chain couples TRBV10-3 to TRBJ2-7, with D possibly being TRBD2 (6 bases). V dropped 10 bases and J dropped 0 bases, with 13 bases sitting between them. From germline, CDR1 is ENHRY and CDR2 SYGVKD. CDR3 length: 13 amino acids. CDR3 DNA: TGTGCCACACAAAGCGGGTACTCCTACGAGCAGTACTTC. This sequence encodes CATQSGYSYEQYF.

The chain is built from TRBV9 and TRBJ2-7; D might be TRBD1 (6 bases). CDR3 length: 13 residues. Germline CDR1 is SGDLS and CDR2 is YYNGEE. V lost 4 bases and J lost 0, with 8 bases in between. The CDR3 DNA sequence: TGTGCCAGCAGCCCGGACAGCTCCTACGAGCAGTACTTC. As protein: CASSPDSSYEQYF.

The gene calls are TRBV27 and TRBJ2-1, with 8 bases aligning to TRBD1. This CDR3 has 15 residues. Losses at the gene ends were 3 bases for V and 8 bases for J; bases not matched to a gene: 9. Germline V gives CDR1 MNHEY, CDR2 SMNVEV (reference sequence). This CDR3 reads CASSFGQGAWDEQFF. The CDR3 DNA sequence: TGTGCCAGCAGTTTTGGTCAGGGGGCTTGGGATGAGCAGTTCTTC.

The V and J genes are TRBV30 and TRBJ2-1; D remains unclear. Germline loops: CDR1 GTSNPN, CDR2 SVGIG (reference sequence). The CDR3 covers 16 residues. The V end was cut by 7 bases, the J end by 2 bases, with 21 bases between. The CDR3 loop is CASTTLPSSTYNEQFF. The CDR3 DNA reads as TGTGCCTCAACAACCCTTCCGAGTTCTACCTACAATGAGCAGTTCTTC.

V gene TRBV27 combines with J gene TRBJ2-1; no reliable D call. Germline CDR1 reads MNHEY; CDR2 reads SMNVEV (reference sequence). Between the trimmed V and J ends, which lost 5 bases and 4 bases, there was a span of 18 bases. This CDR3 spans 16 amino acids. The CDR3 sequence is CASSPIRRVPYNEQFF. The CDR3 coding sequence is TGTGCCAGCAGTCCCATCCGGAGAGTTCCTTACAATGAGCAGTTCTTC.

This clone was seen just once. V gene TRBV29-1 combines with J gene TRBJ2-1; D may be TRBD1 (6 bases). Germline-derived CDR1 and CDR2 are SQVTM and ANQGSEA. The CDR3 contains 11 residues. V lost 7 bases and J 7 bases, leaving 11 bases between the germline ends. CDR3 sequence: CSATTGNEQFF. The CDR3 nucleotides read TGCAGCGCCACCACAGGGAATGAGCAGTTCTTC.

The genes are TRBV7-3 and TRBJ2-7, with TRBD2 identical over 8 bases. CDR3 length: 15 residues. J gave up 6 bases and V 7 bases, and 14 bases lay outside the gene matches. Germline CDR1 SGHTA, CDR2 FQGTGA. The CDR3 is CASTSPRGGEGEQYF. Here the CDR3 DNA reads TGTGCCAGCACCTCACCCCGGGGGGGGGAGGGCGAGCAGTACTTC.

V and J are TRBV27 and TRBJ2-7; the D gene could be TRBD1 or TRBD2 (5 bases each). Germline-derived CDR1 and CDR2 are MNHEY and SMNVEV (reference sequence). The CDR3 runs 22 residues. The V end lost 3 bases, the J end lost 0 bases, and 33 bases lay between the germline ends. The CDR3 reads CASSFWPPTRITGTENSYEQYF. The CDR3 nucleotides read TGTGCCAGCAGTTTTTGGCCCCCAACGCGCATAACCGGGACGGAAAACTCCTACGAGCAGTACTTC.

This chain joins TRBV11-2 and TRBJ1-1; D possibly corresponds to TRBD1 (6 bases). With 4 bases removed from V and 1 base from J, the gap between germline ends came to 10 bases. CDR3 length: 14 amino acids. CDR1 is SGHAT, CDR2 FQNNGV, per germline. The CDR3 loop reads CASSSGGRNTEAFF. DNA of the CDR3: TGTGCCAGCAGCTCTGGGGGGCGGAACACTGAAGCTTTCTTT.

V is TRBV19 and J is TRBJ2-3, with D maybe TRBD2 (6 bases). V lost 3 bases and J lost 0, with 16 bases in between. CDR3 size: 17 residues. Germline V gives CDR1 LNHDA, CDR2 SQIVND (reference sequence). CDR3 sequence reads: CASSIRPSVPSTDTQYF. The CDR3 region has the DNA TGTGCCAGTAGTATCCGGCCTAGCGTACCTAGCACAGATACGCAGTATTTT.

The rearrangement uses TRBV29-1 and TRBJ1-4; D is ambiguous. The CDR3 length is 12 residues. V was clipped by 5 bases and J by 10 bases, with 14 bases between them. Per germline, CDR1 SQVTM and CDR2 ANQGSEA. DNA of the CDR3: TGCAGCGTTTCATATAGGGCCGGAAAACTGTTTTTT. Amino acid sequence: CSVSYRAGKLFF.

The rearrangement joins TRBV19 to TRBJ2-5, with a tentative D call TRBD2 (6 bases). Germline CDR1 LNHDA, CDR2 SQIVND (reference sequence). CDR3 length equals 14 residues. Trimming shortened V by 1 base and J by 5 bases, and 11 bases separated the two germline ends. CDR3 in DNA: TGTGCCAGTAGTATAGTAGGAGGGGAGGAGACCCAGTACTTC. Protein: CASSIVGGEETQYF.

The chain has TRBV4-1 and TRBJ2-7, with 12 bases aligning to TRBD2. V dropped 1 base and J dropped 1; count of bases not matched to a gene: 8. The CDR3 contains 18 residues. The germline V gene encodes CDR1 MGHRA and CDR2 YSYEKL. CDR3 amino acids: CASSQGLAGGPGSYEQYF. CDR3 in DNA: TGCGCCAGCAGCCAAGGGCTAGCGGGAGGGCCAGGGTCCTACGAGCAGTACTTC.

CDR3 protein: CASSLASRGQVPDEQYF. The CDR3 coding sequence is TGCGCCAGCAGCTTGGCGTCGAGGGGGCAGGTACCCGACGAGCAGTACTTC. This rearrangement joins TRBV5-1 to TRBJ2-7; 7 bases agree with TRBD1. The V gene end was trimmed by 0 bases and the J gene end by 5 bases; junction bases not matched to a gene: 14. The CDR3 runs 17 residues. Germline CDR1 SGHRS, CDR2 YFSETQ.

The gene calls are TRBV15 and TRBJ1-3; possible D gene TRBD1, 5 bases. V was cut by 7 bases and J by 4 bases, with 14 bases left in between. In germline, CDR1 is LNHNV, CDR2 YYDKDF (reference sequence). CDR3 length: 14 amino acids. This chain's CDR3 is CATNKGKPGNTIYF. In DNA form, the CDR3 reads TGTGCCACCAACAAGGGGAAGCCGGGAAACACCATATATTTT.

The chain has TRBV11-2 and TRBJ1-2; 7 nucleotides match TRBD1. CDR1 is SGHAT, CDR2 FQNNGV, per germline. Unmatched junction bases numbered 13, after V lost 1 base and J lost 2 bases. CDR3 size: 18 residues. The CDR3 protein is CASSLAGRDRPGNYGYTF. The CDR3 DNA reads as TGTGCCAGCAGCTTAGCCGGTAGGGACAGACCAGGCAACTATGGCTACACCTTC.

The V and J genes are TRBV28 and TRBJ2-2; 8 bases line up with TRBD1. V trimming: 5 bases; J trimming: 2 bases; junction bases outside the gene matches: 4. CDR3 length equals 15 residues. In germline, CDR1 is MDHEN, CDR2 SYDVKM. The CDR3 here is CASSRGTGNTGELFF. For the CDR3, the DNA is TGTGCCAGCAGTCGGGGGACAGGTAACACCGGGGAGCTGTTTTTT.

This clone came up a few times. CDR3 loop: CASTSSADEQFF. CDR3 DNA: TGTGCCAGCACCTCTTCCGCGGATGAGCAGTTCTTC. V usage is TRBV27 and J usage is TRBJ2-1, with D unresolved. Trimming shortened V by 7 bases and J by 8 bases, and 12 bases separated the two germline ends. CDR3 size: 12 residues. Germline V gene sequence: CDR1 MNHEY, CDR2 SMNVEV (reference sequence).

The chain uses TRBV4-1 and TRBJ2-5, with TRBD2 matching over 7 bases. CDR3 length: 17 amino acids. CDR1 is MGHRA and CDR2 is YSYEKL in the germline V gene. V shed 0 bases, J shed 5 bases, and the junction held 12 bases outside the gene matches. CDR3 sequence: CASSQDRGAGRVETQYF. In DNA form, the CDR3 reads TGCGCCAGCAGCCAAGATCGGGGAGCGGGACGGGTGGAGACCCAGTACTTC.

The rearrangement joins TRBV6-1 to TRBJ2-7; possible D gene TRBD2, 5 bases. Between the trimmed V and J ends, which lost 8 bases and 4 bases, there was a span of 18 bases. The CDR3 runs to 14 residues. Germline CDR1 MNHNS, CDR2 SASEGT. CDR3 sequence: CASGLSRVGYEQYF. The CDR3 coding sequence is TGTGCCAGCGGGCTTTCGCGGGTTGGTTACGAGCAGTACTTC.

The V gene is TRBV15, the J gene TRBJ2-5, with 9 bases lining up with TRBD2. With V trimmed by 0 bases and J by 4 bases, 6 bases remained unmatched. The V gene's germline CDR1 is LNHNV and CDR2 YYDKDF (reference sequence). The CDR3 has 16 residues. The CDR3 reads CATSREASGITETQYF. DNA of the CDR3: TGTGCCACCAGCAGAGAAGCTAGCGGGATAACAGAGACCCAGTACTTC.

This rearrangement joins TRBV7-2 to TRBJ2-1; 10 bases are shared with TRBD2. Germline values: CDR1 SGHTA, CDR2 FQGNSA. CDR3 length: 19 residues. V lost 3 bases to trimming and J lost 1 base; unmatched junction nucleotides: 12. CDR3: CASSFPAGGPYGSYNEQFF. CDR3 nucleotides: TGTGCCAGCAGCTTCCCAGCGGGAGGGCCGTACGGTTCCTACAATGAGCAGTTCTTC.

This chain connects TRBV27 to TRBJ2-1; D gene unclear. The CDR3 runs to 19 residues. The germline V gene has CDR1 MNHEY and CDR2 SMNVEV (reference sequence). The V end lost 7 bases, the J end lost 0 bases, and 25 bases lay between the germline ends. Written as DNA, the CDR3 is TGTGCCAGCAACCCCCTGAGGTATGAAGTTGCCTCCTCCTACAATGAGCAGTTCTTC. Amino acid sequence: CASNPLRYEVASSYNEQFF.

V usage is TRBV9 and J usage is TRBJ1-1, with a weak D call TRBD1 (5 bases). This CDR3 has 15 residues. Trimming cost V 0 bases and J 3 bases, with 12 bases left between them. CDR1 SGDLS and CDR2 YYNGEE come from the germline V gene. The CDR3 reads CASSVESGLDTEAFF. The CDR3 DNA reads TGTGCCAGCAGCGTAGAATCAGGGCTGGACACTGAAGCTTTCTTT.

This CDR3 reads CASSISRDRDHGYTF. Written as DNA, the CDR3 is TGTGCCAGTAGTATCTCCCGGGACAGGGACCATGGCTACACCTTC. V gene TRBV19 combines with J gene TRBJ1-2; TRBD1 aligns across 9 bases. The CDR3 contains 15 residues. CDR1 and CDR2 from the germline V gene are LNHDA and SQIVND (reference sequence). With 3 bases clipped from V and 6 bases from J, the junction kept 8 bases outside the gene matches.